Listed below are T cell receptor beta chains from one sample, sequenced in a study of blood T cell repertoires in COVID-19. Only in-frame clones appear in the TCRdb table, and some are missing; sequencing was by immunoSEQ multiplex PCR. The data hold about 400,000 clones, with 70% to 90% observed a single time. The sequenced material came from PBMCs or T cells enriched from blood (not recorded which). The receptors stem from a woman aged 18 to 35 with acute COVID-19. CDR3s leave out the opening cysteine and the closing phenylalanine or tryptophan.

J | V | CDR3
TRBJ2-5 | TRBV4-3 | ASSQAEVAGEGTQY
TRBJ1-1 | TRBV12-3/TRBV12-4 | ASRRRDEAF
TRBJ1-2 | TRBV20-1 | SALTDYGYT
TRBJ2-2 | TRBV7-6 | ASSLGSGSLGANTGELF
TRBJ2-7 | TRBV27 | ASSLIGGMDSYEQY
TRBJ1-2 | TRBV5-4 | ASSFRGSNYGYT
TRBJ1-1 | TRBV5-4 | ASSLAQGNTEAF
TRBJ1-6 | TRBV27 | ASSPLGQGITPLH
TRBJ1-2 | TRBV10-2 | ASSEWGPGQGASAYGYT
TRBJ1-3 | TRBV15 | ATSNRDRVSGNTIY
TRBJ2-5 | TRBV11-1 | ASSLAGGGETQY
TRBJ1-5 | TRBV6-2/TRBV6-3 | ASSRPSQPQH
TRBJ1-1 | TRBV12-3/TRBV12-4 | ASSSTGDTEAF
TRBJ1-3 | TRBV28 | ASSLWTGGSSGNTIY
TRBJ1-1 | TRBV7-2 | ARPTRGGTEAF
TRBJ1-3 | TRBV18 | ASSPDSSGNTIY
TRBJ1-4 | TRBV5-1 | ASSFSGSYSSEKLF
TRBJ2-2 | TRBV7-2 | ASSLGAGGYAGELF
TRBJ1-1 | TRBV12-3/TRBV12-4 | ASSSGQAEAF
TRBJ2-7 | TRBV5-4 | ASSSGGSYEQY
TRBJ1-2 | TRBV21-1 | ASSLKKAKLGSNYGYT